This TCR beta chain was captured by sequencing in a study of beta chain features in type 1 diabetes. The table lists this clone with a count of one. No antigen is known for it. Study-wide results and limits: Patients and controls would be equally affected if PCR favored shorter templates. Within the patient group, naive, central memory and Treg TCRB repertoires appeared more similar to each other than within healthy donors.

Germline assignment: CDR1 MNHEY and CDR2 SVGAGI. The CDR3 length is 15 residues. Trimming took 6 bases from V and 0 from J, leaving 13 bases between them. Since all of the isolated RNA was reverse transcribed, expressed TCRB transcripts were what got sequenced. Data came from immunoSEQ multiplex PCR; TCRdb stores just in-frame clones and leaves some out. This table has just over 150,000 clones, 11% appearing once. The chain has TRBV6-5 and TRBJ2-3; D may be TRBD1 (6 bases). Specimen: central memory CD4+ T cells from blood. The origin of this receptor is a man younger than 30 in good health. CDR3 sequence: CASSRRDKSTDTQYF. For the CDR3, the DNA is TGTGCCAGCAGCCGCCGGGACAAGAGCACAGATACGCAGTATTTT.